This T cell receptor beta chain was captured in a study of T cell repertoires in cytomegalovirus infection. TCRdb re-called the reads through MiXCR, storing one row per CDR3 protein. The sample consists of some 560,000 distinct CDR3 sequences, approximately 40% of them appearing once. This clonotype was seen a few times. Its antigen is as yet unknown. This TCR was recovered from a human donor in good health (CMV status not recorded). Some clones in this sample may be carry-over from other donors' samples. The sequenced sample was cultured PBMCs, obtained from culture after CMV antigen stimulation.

For the CDR3, the DNA is TGCAGTGCTAGAGATGGAGTACCTAGCTACGAGCAGTACTTC. It specifies CSARDGVPSYEQYF. J is TRBJ2-7 and V is TRBV20-1; D uncertain. The V and J ends lost 0 bases and 3 bases respectively, with 12 bases between them. This CDR3 spans 14 amino acids. Germline V gives CDR1 DFQATT, CDR2 SNEGSKA (reference sequence).